This TCR beta chain was captured in a study of cytomegalovirus exposure and HLA in healthy donors (dated by TCRdb to the late 2010s). About the full investigation: An earlier analysis of roughly 610 of the donors reported approximately 280 Gb of sequence data and around 110 million unique TCR beta sequences obtained from around 170 million T cells. Among some 400 genotyped donors of the cohort, an average of roughly 230,000 unique TCR beta nucleotide sequences was sequenced per donor, of which about 19% were non-productive. A later analysis re-examined previously published TCR beta repertoires from 610 or so donors and added high-resolution HLA genotyping to investigate patterns of TCR occurrence. Four to six DR-DQ haplotypes were handled as single units for association and clustering, since linkage in the cohort was strong. The aim of the study was to test whether cataloging public T cell receptors could identify signatures of past pathogen exposure. Donor age, sex, ethnicity and CMV serostatus were collected together with the repertoire data. Typing coverage varied by locus: 629-630 donors for A, B, C, DRB1 and DQB1; roughly 520 for DQA1; more than 600 for DPA1; more than 450 for DPB1. A separate validation cohort of roughly 120 different subjects was used in addition to the roughly 670-subject first cohort. To decide whether each TCR beta V gene segment behaved as functional or pseudogenic, an earlier analysis of over 500 of the donors relied on high-throughput TCR beta sequencing. The study used immunosequencing to profile the T cell repertoires of some 600 subjects and linked those repertoires to cytomegalovirus serostatus. Roughly 300 gigabases of sequencing data and approximately 80 million unique TCR sequences were included in an early release covering about 700 HLA-typed donors. The genetic ancestry cluster associated with self-reported Caucasian donors included 81% of the roughly 400 genotyped donors. All discovery cohort repertoires had been generated on a single sequencing platform. Rather than drawing on any new phenotypic data, the later analysis identified candidate immune exposures from TCR beta sequences and the way those sequences occurred across donors. High-throughput TCR immunosequencing, statistical association of individual TCRs with disease status, and machine learning were combined to predict cytomegalovirus infection status. HLA typing included class I and class II loci at four-digit resolution. A later genetic analysis took genome-wide SNP genotypes for about 55% of the roughly 700 donors and used that subset as a discovery cohort.

This clone was seen a handful of times. Its antigen is unknown. No quality values exist for individual bases; no much larger clone is one base distant. The cohort comprised fewer than 750 healthy bone marrow donors. Cohort members were all nominally healthy when sampled, although unrecorded immune exposures were likely present. The donor tested CMV seronegative and was one of the 352 seronegative cohort members. Each donor provided a peripheral blood sample, and peripheral blood mononuclear cells were used for TCR beta sequencing. Genomic DNA was extracted from the blood cell samples with the Qiagen DNeasy Blood Extraction Kit. Receptor libraries were prepared by the immunoSEQ multiplex PCR assay. For the multiplex PCR, a mixture combining 60 forward primers for TCR Vbeta segments and 13 reverse primers for TCR Jbeta segments was used. A multiplex PCR assay on genomic DNA amplified the CDR3 region of rearranged TCR beta genes. Amplified TCR beta libraries were sequenced as 87-base-pair reads on the Illumina HiSeq System. As for the authors' bioinformatics: Across the 640 or so repertoires, a later analysis counted 60 million to 90 million unique TCR beta chains, roughly 11 million of which were shared by at least two donors. Raw reads were error-corrected and collapsed into unique sequences by a nearest-neighbor algorithm in which closely related sequences were merged to remove PCR and sequencing errors. To assign V, D and J gene segments, CDR3 sequences were aligned to IMGT reference sequences. Each retained sequence needed at least a six-nucleotide match to both a V gene segment and a J gene segment. A rearrangement was called productive if the CDR3 had no stop codons and remained in frame with V and J, and every other rearrangement was called non-productive. CDR3 was defined by IMGT convention, running from the second conserved V-encoded cysteine to the conserved J-encoded phenylalanine. In an earlier analysis of approximately 500 of the donors, sequences lacking an unambiguous match to a single V gene segment were excluded. An earlier analysis of about 600 of the donors called V segments functional above 56.7% productive rearrangements and segregating when the between-donor standard deviation exceeded 5%. To diagnose cytomegalovirus status from the catalog of TCR beta chain sequences, a statistical classification framework was built. V and J gene assignment, in a later analysis, came from comparing TCR nucleotide sequences with IMGT/GENE-DB human TR gene sequences. In a later analysis, CDR3 sequences and most-parsimonious VDJ recombination scenarios were assigned using the TCRdist pipeline. In a later analysis, every TCR beta chain was defined by the combination of its CDR3 amino acid sequence and its V-gene family, and reads without a unique V-gene family were dropped. A later analysis removed several hundred highly shared, low-generation-probability nucleotide sequences to deal with suspected cross-contamination and a sequencing artifact. In a later analysis, a clonal expansion index for each public chain was calculated from normalized within-repertoire ranks of inferred template counts. In a later analysis, generation probabilities were computed with a VDJ recombination model fitted to out-of-frame rearrangements, and the resulting probabilities were checked against IGoR. A later analysis scored TCR-TCR, TCR-HLA and TCR-CMV co-occurrence with hypergeometric tests, applying a repertoire-size bias correction to TCR pairs. False discovery rates were estimated in a later analysis by permuting HLA or CMV assignments 20 times. In a later analysis, co-occurring TCRs were grouped using DBSCAN, with TCRdist sequence similarity added in when clustering inside HLA-allele-positive subsets. For co-occurrence clustering, repertoires with fewer than 30,000 or more than 120,000 public chains were excluded, along with roughly 5 repertoires with anomalous nucleotide sharing. In its TCRdb copy, this immuneACCESS table keeps in-frame sequences only and misses some clones. Where compared with another copy, unresolved V genes explain less than half of these, and the others have no known cause. V and J calls and clone size are as listed in that table; D and trimming were resolved from the DNA. In all, the sample holds 90,000 to 120,000 clones, and less than 80% of those were seen once. The ten largest clones capture 6.5% to 8.5% of the sample.

Findings and caveats that apply to the study as a whole: The presence/absence analyses assumed that sequencing depth was roughly uniform across donors, and that assumption may not be true. A further reported finding was that TCR beta sequences accurately predicted the HLA-A and HLA-B alleles for most subjects in the first cohort. Because HLA typing was unavailable for some donors at each locus, only the typed subset was used in association tests. Linkage disequilibrium might explain the correlated functional status among segregating V segments, but an unknown experimental factor could not be ruled out. Assigning TCR associations to individual alleles was difficult when HLA alleles, especially DR and DQ, strongly co-occurred. While some public TCRs were present in many individuals, most TCR sequences turned up only very rarely across donors. A cluster of highly shared sequence variants was judged likely to be a technical artifact of the sequencing pipeline. The study gave a list of around 170 TCR beta chains associated with cytomegalovirus. A later genetic analysis reported fewer N-insertions in productive TCRs among donors in an Asian-associated ancestry cluster than the roughly 700-donor mean. Because counts were too low, more than 15 rarely observed V segments, including chromosome 9 orphons, were left out of the earlier analysis of 587 of the donors. Three of the identified cytomegalovirus-associated TCR beta chains were confirmed in vitro to be specific for cytomegalovirus antigens. A later genetic analysis associated a missense DCLRE1C variant with V-gene and J-gene trimming of TCR beta chains, and an independent cohort replicated the association. Specific HLA alleles were associated with over 15,000 TCR beta sequences at a false discovery rate of 0.05 in a later analysis. Broadly in line with IMGT annotations, most TCR beta V segments showed up in productive rearrangements about 90% or about 30% of the time in an earlier analysis of some 590 of the donors. This cohort had only TCR beta chains sequenced, and the lack of alpha or paired-chain data limited which features could be detected. It was suggested by the authors that the approach could potentially be generalized to other disease states and immunological phenotypes. The classifier was reported to diagnose cytomegalovirus status with high specificity and sensitivity in both the original cohort and the validation cohort. For the cohort, immune exposure information was limited to CMV serostatus. A later analysis found that HLA-associated TCR beta chains were more clonally expanded and had lower generation probabilities than equally common non-associated chains. According to a later analysis, parvovirus B19, influenza, CMV and Epstein-Barr virus appeared linked to several top co-occurrence clusters. In a later analysis, the rate of TCR association differed among HLA loci, with DRB1 alleles having the most associated TCRs and HLA-C alleles having the fewest. A later analysis found that most CMV-associated TCR beta chains appeared HLA-restricted, with HLA associations seemingly driven largely by CMV exposure.

This TCR was sampled from a man aged 30 to 39 in good health and CMV-seronegative. Material: PBMCs.

The DNA sequence follows: TGTGCCAGCAGCGCGGACTCCCCGGGCACAGATACGCAGTATTTT. It translates as CASSADSPGTDTQYF. The chain is made from TRBV6-1 and TRBJ2-3, with TRBD2 perhaps the D gene, on 5 matching bases. V sheds 6 bases and J sheds 1 base, leaving 14 bases between their ends. Spanning cysteine to phenylalanine, the CDR3 consists of 15 amino acids. Only the CDR3 DNA is retained, 45 bases long and in frame from the first base. The germline V gene encodes CDR1 MNHNS and CDR2 SASEGT.